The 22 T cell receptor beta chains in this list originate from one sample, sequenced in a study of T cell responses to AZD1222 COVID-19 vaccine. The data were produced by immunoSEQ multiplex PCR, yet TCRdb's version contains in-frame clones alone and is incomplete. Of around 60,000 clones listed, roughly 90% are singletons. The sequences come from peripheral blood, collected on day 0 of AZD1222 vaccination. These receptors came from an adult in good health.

The CDR3 nucleotides read TGTGCCAGCGGCCGGGACAGGACAGATACGCAGTATTTT. Protein: CASGRDRTDTQYF. The gene calls are TRBV2 and TRBJ2-3, with 8 nucleotides matching TRBD1. Germline assignment: CDR1 SNHLY and CDR2 FYNNEI. There are 13 residues in the CDR3. V trimming: 8 bases; J trimming: 3 bases; junction bases outside the gene matches: 4.

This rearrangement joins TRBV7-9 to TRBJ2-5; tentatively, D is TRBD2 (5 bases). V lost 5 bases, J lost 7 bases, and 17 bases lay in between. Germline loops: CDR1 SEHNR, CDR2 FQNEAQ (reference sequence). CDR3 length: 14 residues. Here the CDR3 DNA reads TGTGCCAGCAGCGAAACCGGGGATCCCGGGACCCAGTACTTC. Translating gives CASSETGDPGTQYF. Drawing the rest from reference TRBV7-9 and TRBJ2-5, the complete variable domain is DTGVSQNPRHKITKRGQNVTFRCDPISEHNRLYWYRQTLGQGPEFLTYFQNEAQLEKSRLLSDRFSAERPKGSFSTLEIQRTEQGDSAMYLCASSETGDPGTQYFGPGTRLLVL.

In DNA form, the CDR3 reads TGTGCCAGCAGTTTCGACAGGGTCTATGGCTACACCTTC. Translation gives CASSFDRVYGYTF. The V and J genes are TRBV6-5 and TRBJ1-2; 7 bases line up with TRBD1. The CDR3 totals 13 residues. V lost 4 bases to trimming and J lost 4 bases; unmatched junction nucleotides: 3. The germline V gene has CDR1 MNHEY and CDR2 SVGAGI.

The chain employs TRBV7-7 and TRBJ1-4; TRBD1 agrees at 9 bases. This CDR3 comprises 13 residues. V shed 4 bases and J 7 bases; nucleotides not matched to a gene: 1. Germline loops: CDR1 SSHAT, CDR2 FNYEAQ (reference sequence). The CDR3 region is CASSWGQGEKLFF. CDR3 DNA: TGTGCCAGCAGCTGGGGACAGGGTGAAAAACTGTTTTTT. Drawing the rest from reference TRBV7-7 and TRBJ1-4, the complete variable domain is GAGVSQSPRYKVTKRGQDVTLRCDPISSHATLYWYQQALGQGPEFLTYFNYEAQPDKSGLPSDRFSAERPEGSISTLTIQRTEQRDSAMYRCASSWGQGEKLFFGSGTQLSVL.

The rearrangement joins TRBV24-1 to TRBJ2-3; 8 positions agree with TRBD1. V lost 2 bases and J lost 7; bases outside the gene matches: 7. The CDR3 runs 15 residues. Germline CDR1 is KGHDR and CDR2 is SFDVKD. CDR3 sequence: CATSDSQGAVNTQYF. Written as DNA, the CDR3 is TGTGCCACCAGTGATTCTCAGGGGGCAGTAAATACGCAGTATTTT.

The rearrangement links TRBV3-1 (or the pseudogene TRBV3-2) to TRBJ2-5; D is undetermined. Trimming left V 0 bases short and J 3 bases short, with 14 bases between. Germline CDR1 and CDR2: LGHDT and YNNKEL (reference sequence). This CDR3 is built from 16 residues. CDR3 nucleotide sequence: TGTGCCAGCAGCCAAGATCTTATGCCGGGCAAAGAGACCCAGTACTTC. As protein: CASSQDLMPGKETQYF.

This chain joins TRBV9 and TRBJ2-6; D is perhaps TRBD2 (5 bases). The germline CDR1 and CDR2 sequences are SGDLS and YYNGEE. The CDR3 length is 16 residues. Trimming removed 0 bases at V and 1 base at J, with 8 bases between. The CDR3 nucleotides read TGTGCCAGCAGCGTAGGTGAGGGTTCTGGGGCCAACGTCCTGACTTTC. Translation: CASSVGEGSGANVLTF.

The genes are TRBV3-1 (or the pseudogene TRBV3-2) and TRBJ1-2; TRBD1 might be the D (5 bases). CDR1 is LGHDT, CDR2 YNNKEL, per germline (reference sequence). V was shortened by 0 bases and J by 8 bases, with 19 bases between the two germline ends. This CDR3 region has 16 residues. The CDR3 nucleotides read TGTGCCAGCAGCCAAGAGCTGGCAGGGTCATGGAAGGGCTACACCTTC. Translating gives CASSQELAGSWKGYTF.

The CDR3 DNA reads as TGTGCCAGCAGCTTAGTTGGGGGCGGCTATGGCTACACCTTC. It specifies CASSLVGGGYGYTF. J is TRBJ1-2 and V is TRBV7-8; D perhaps matches TRBD1 (6 bases). Germline CDR1 and CDR2: SGHVS and FQNEAQ. The CDR3 extends over 14 amino acids. V lost 1 base, J lost 4 bases, and 10 bases lay in between. Filled out from reference TRBV7-8 and TRBJ1-2, the complete variable domain reads GAGVSQSPRYKVAKRGQDVALRCDPISGHVSLFWYQQALGQGPEFLTYFQNEAQLDKSGLPSDRFFAERPEGSVSTLKIQRTQQEDSAVYLCASSLVGGGYGYTFGSGTRLTVV.

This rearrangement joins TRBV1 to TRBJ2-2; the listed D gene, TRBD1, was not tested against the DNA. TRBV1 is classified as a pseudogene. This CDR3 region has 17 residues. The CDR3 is CTSSHPQGLANTGELFF. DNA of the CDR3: TGCACCAGCAGCCACCCCCAGGGGCTAGCCAACACCGGGGAGCTGTTTTTT.

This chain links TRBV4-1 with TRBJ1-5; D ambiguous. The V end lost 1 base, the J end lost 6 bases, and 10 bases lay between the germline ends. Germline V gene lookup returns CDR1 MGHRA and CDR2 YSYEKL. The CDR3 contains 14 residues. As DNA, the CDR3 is TGCGCCAGCAGCCAAGGCGAAGGGAGTCAGCCCCAGCATTTT. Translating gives CASSQGEGSQPQHF.

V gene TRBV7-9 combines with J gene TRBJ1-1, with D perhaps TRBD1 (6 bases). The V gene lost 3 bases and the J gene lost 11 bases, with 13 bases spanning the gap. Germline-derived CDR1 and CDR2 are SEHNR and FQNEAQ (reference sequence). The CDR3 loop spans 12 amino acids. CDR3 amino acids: CASSFLVTGAFF. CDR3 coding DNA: TGTGCCAGCAGCTTCCTTGTAACAGGGGCTTTCTTT.

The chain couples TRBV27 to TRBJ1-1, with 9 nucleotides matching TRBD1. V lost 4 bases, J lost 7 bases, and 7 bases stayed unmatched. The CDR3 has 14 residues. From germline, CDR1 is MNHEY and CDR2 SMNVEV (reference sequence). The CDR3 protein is CASSSGDREYEAFF. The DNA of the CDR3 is TGTGCCAGCAGTTCCGGGGACAGGGAATATGAAGCTTTCTTT.

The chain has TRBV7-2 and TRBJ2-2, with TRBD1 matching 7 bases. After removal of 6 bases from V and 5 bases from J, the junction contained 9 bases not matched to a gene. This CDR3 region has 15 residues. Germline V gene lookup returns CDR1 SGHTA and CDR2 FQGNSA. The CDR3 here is CASRSTGLRTGELFF. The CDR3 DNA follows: TGTGCCAGCAGATCGACAGGGTTAAGGACCGGGGAGCTGTTTTTT.

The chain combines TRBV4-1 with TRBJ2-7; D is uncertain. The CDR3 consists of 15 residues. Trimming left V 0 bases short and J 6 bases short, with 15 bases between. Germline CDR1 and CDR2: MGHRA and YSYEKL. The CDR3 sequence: CASSQDYGAKREQYF. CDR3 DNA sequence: TGCGCCAGCAGCCAAGATTACGGCGCTAAGCGCGAGCAGTACTTC.

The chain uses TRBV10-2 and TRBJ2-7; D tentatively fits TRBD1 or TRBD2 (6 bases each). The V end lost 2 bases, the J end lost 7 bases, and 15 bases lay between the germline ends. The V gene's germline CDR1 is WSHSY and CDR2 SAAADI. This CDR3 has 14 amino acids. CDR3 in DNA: TGCGCCAGCAGTGAGCAGGGACACGGAGGGGAGCAGTACTTC. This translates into CASSEQGHGGEQYF.

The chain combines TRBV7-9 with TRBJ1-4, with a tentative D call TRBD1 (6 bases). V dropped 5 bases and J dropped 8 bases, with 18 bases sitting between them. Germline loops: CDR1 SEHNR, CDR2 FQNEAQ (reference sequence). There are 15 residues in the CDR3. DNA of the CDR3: TGTGCCAGCAGCCCGCGCGGGCAGGGGCGGGAAAAACTGTTTTTT. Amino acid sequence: CASSPRGQGREKLFF.

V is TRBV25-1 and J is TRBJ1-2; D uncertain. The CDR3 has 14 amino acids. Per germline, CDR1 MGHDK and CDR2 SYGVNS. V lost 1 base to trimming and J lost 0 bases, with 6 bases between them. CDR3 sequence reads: CASSELGANYGYTF. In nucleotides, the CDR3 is TGTGCCAGCAGTGAATTGGGCGCTAACTATGGCTACACCTTC.

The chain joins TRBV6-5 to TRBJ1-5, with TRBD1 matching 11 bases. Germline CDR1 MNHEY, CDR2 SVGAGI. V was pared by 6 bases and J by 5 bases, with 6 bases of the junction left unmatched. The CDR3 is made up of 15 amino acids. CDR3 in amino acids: CASRRTGGTDQPQHF. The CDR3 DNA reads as TGTGCCAGCAGACGGACAGGGGGCACGGATCAGCCCCAGCATTTT.

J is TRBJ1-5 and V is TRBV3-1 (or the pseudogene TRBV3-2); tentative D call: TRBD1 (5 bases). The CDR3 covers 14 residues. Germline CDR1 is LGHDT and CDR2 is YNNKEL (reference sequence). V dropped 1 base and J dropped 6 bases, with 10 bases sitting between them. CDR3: CASSQAGRGQPQHF. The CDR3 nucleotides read TGTGCCAGCAGCCAAGCAGGGAGGGGTCAGCCCCAGCATTTT.

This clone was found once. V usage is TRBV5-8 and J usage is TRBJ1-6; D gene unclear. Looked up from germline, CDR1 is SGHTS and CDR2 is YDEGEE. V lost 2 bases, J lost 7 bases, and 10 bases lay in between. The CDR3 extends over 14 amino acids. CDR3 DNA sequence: TGTGCCAGCAGCTTAAGGGCAGGCAATTCACCCCTCCACTTT. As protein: CASSLRAGNSPLHF. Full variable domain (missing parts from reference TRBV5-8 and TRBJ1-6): EAGVTQSPTHLIKTRGQQATLRCSPISGHTSVYWYQQALGLGLQFLLWYDEGEERNRGNFPPRFSGRQFPNYSSELNVNALELEDSALYLCASSLRAGNSPLHFGNGTRLTVT.

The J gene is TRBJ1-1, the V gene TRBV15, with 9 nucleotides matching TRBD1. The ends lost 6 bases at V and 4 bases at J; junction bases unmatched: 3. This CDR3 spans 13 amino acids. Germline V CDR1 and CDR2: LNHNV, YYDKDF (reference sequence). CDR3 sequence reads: CATRPTGGTEAFF. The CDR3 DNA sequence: TGTGCCACCAGGCCGACAGGGGGCACTGAAGCTTTCTTT.